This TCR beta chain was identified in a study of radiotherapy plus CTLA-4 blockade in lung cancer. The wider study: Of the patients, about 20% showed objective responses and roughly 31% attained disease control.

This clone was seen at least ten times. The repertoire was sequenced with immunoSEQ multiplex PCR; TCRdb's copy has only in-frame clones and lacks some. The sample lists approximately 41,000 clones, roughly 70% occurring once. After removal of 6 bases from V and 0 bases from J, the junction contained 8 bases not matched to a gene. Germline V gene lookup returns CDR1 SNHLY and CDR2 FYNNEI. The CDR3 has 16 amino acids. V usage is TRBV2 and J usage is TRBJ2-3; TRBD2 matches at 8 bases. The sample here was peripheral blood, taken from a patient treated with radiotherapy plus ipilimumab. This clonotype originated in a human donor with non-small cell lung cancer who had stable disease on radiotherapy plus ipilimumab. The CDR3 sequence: CASSGSRGGSTDTQYF. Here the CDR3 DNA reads TGTGCCAGCAGCGGTAGTCGGGGGGGGAGCACAGATACGCAGTATTTT.